A selection of T cell receptor beta chains follows, all from one sample in a study of blood T cell repertoires in COVID-19. Using immunoSEQ multiplex PCR, the repertoire was profiled, and TCRdb retains in-frame clones only, with some absent. Of about 120,000 clones in the sample, 82% were seen once. Sample: peripheral blood. The origin of the receptors is a woman in her 70s with acute or convalescent COVID-19. CDR3s leave out the opening cysteine and the closing phenylalanine or tryptophan.

J gene	V gene	CDR3 protein
TRBJ1-4	TRBV11-3	ASSFQGAGTNEKLF
TRBJ1-2	TRBV7-2	ASSLWTELEYGYT
TRBJ1-1	TRBV27	ATFYGAGNTEAF
TRBJ2-7	TRBV18	ASSPTTGGPYEQY
TRBJ1-5	TRBV2	ASSDKGRTNQPQH
TRBJ1-1	TRBV6-2/TRBV6-3	ASNPGGQTEAF
TRBJ1-2	TRBV10-2	ASSEAGNGYT
TRBJ1-3	TRBV7-6	ASSSGTANTIY
TRBJ1-5	TRBV29-1	SVGQGRNQPQH
TRBJ1-2	TRBV30	ASYWGLRIYGYT
TRBJ1-2	TRBV29-1	SVDRQGNYGYT
TRBJ2-5	TRBV5-6	ASSLGQPQQTQY
TRBJ1-1	TRBV5-6	ASRVFIGGGSEAF
TRBJ1-5	TRBV6-5	AGGVNSNQPQH
TRBJ2-1	TRBV12-3/TRBV12-4	ASRTTGYNEQF
TRBJ2-1	TRBV6-2/TRBV6-3	ASSTRGASSYNEQF
TRBJ1-6	TRBV6-5	ASRDKQGRSSPLH
TRBJ1-2	TRBV25-1	ASSESLQGTNYGYT
TRBJ1-2	TRBV7-2	ASSLGQGGYGYT
TRBJ1-5	TRBV18	ASSPAGTGVNQPQH